This T cell receptor beta chain is from a study of shared clonotypes between healthy human individuals. TCRdb's table, derived via immunoSEQ multiplex PCR, lists solely in-frame clones and lacks some. The sample lists over a million clones; 65% to 75% were seen once. V was clipped by 4 bases and J by 0 bases; unmatched bases: 11. Per the germline V gene, CDR1 is MDHEN and CDR2 is SYDVKM. This CDR3 spans 18 amino acids. The sequenced sample was memory CD4+ T cells sorted from blood. Stated subset: CD45RA-negative fraction. The chain recombines TRBV28 with TRBJ2-1; 8 bases are shared with TRBD2. This TCR was sampled from a man in his late teens or twenties in good health. CDR3 coding DNA: TGTGCCAGCAGTTCACCTTTATTCGGGGGGGCCTCCTACAATGAGCAGTTCTTC. This codes for CASSSPLFGGASYNEQFF.